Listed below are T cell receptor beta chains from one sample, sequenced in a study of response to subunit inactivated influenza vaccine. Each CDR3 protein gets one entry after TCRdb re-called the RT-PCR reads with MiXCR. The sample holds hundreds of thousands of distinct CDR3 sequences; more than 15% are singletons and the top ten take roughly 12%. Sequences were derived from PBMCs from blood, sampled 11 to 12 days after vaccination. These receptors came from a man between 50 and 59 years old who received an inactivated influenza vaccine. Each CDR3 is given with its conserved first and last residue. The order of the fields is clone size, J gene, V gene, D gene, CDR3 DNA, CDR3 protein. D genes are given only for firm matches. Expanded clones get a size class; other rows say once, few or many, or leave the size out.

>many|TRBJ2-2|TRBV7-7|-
TGTGCTAGCAGCCCCTCCCGGAGCACCGGGGAGCTGTTTTTT
CASSPSRSTGELFF
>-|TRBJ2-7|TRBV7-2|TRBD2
TGTGCCAGCAGCTTAATGCGCGGGAGTCCCTACGAGCAGTACTTC
CASSLMRGSPYEQYF
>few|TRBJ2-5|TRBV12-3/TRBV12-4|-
TGTGCCAGCAGTTTGTGGCAGGACGGGAAAGAGACCCAGTACTTC
CASSLWQDGKETQYF
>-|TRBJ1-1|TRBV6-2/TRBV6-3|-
TGTGCCAGCAGGCCGGGAGGAGGGCCTGAAGCTTTCTTT
CASRPGGGPEAFF
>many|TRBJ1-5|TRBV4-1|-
TGTGCCAGCAGCCAAGAGTCACAGAGCAATCAGCCCCAGCATTTT
CASSQESQSNQPQHF
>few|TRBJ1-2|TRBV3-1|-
TGTGCCAGCAGCCCCCAACCAGGGCACTATGGCTACACCTTC
CASSPQPGHYGYTF
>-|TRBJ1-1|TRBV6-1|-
TGTGCCAGCAGTCGGGGACCCAGGGGCCCTGAAGCTTTCTTT
CASSRGPRGPEAFF
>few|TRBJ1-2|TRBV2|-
TGTGCCATCTCCCGGACCGGCTATGGCTACACCTTC
CAISRTGYGYTF
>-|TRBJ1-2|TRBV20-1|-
TGCCGTGTCCCTGTGGGGGATGGGGGCTACACCTTC
CRVPVGDGGYTF
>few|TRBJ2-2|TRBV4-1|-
TGCGCCAGCAGCCAAGAGGTCGCGCACCTCACCGGGGAGCTGTTTTTT
CASSQEVAHLTGELFF
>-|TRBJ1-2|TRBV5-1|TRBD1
TGCGCCAGCAGCTCGGGACAGGCGACCGCCTATGGCTACACCTTC
CASSSGQATAYGYTF
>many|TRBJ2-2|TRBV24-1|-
TGTGCCACCAGTGATTTGCAAATACTCCCCGACCCGGGAGAGGTTGACACCGGGGAGCTGTTTTTT
CATSDLQILPDPGEVDTGELFF
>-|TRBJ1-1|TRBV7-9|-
TGTGCCAGCAGCTTAGAAGGTCCGGGGGCAGGCACTGAAGCTTTCTTT
CASSLEGPGAGTEAFF
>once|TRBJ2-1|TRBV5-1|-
TGCGCCAGCAGCACGGACTGGATCTCCTACAATGAGCAGTTCTTC
CASSTDWISYNEQFF
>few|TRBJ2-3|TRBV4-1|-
TGCGCCAGCAGCCCGGGGGCGGGCCCAGATACGCAGTATTTT
CASSPGAGPDTQYF
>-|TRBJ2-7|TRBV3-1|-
TGTGCCAGCAGCCAAGATGGGCAGGTCGCCTACGAGCAGTACTTC
CASSQDGQVAYEQYF
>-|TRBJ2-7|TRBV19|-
TGTGCCAGTAGTACAACAGGGCCCTACGAGCAGTACTTC
CASSTTGPYEQYF
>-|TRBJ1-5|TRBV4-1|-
TGCGCCAGCAGCCAACTGGGGAGAGTAGATAGCAATCAGCCCCAGCATTTT
CASSQLGRVDSNQPQHF
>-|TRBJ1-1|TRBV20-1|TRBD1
TGCAGTGCTAGGACAGGGGATTTCGGGACTGAAGCTTTCTTT
CSARTGDFGTEAFF
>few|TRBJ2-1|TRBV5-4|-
TGTGCCAGCATGCTGGACCAACAGGGGGGGAATGAGCAGTTCTTC
CASMLDQQGGNEQFF
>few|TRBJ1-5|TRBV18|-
TGTGCCAGCTCAGCGGGACACTATAGCAATCAGCCCCAGCATTTT
CASSAGHYSNQPQHF
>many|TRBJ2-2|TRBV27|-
TGTGCCAGCAGTCGCGCTATGCGGGCCGGGGAGCTGTTTTTT
CASSRAMRAGELFF
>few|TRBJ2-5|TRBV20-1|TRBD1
TGCAGTGCTAGGACCGCCTCAGGGGGTGAGACCCAGTACTTC
CSARTASGGETQYF
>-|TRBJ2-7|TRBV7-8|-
TGTGCCAGCACTACAACACGGTTGCACGAGCAGTACTTC
CASTTTRLHEQYF
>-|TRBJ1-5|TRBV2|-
TGTGCCAGCAGTGATAACGGTTATCAGCCCCAGCATTTT
CASSDNGYQPQHF
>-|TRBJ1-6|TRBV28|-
TGTGCCAGCAGTCCCGGAGGGGGGGTCGGTTCACCCCTCCACTTT
CASSPGGGVGSPLHF
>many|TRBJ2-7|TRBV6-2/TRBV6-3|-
TGTGCCAGCAGTCCCCCGGCAGGGGCCTACGAGCAGTACTTC
CASSPPAGAYEQYF
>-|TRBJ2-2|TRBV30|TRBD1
TGTGCCTGGAGCGGGACAGCGAACACCGGGGAGCTGTTTTTT
CAWSGTANTGELFF
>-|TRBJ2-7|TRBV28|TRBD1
TGTGCCAGCGCCCGTCGGGGGACAGGGGGCTGGGAGCAGTACTTC
CASARRGTGGWEQYF
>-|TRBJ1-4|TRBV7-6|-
TGTGCCAGCAGCCCTGGACAGTTTAATGAAAAACTGTTTTTT
CASSPGQFNEKLFF
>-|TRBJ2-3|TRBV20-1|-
TGCAGTGCTAGAGATCCCACTAGCACAGATACGCAGTATTTT
CSARDPTSTDTQYF
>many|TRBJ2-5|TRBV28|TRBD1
TGTGCCAGCAGTTTTCCCGGTACTTTCAGACAGGGGGCAGAGACCCAGTACTTC
CASSFPGTFRQGAETQYF
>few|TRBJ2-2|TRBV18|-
TGTGCCAGCTCACCAGGCGCACAGGCGAACACCGGGGAGCTGTTTTTT
CASSPGAQANTGELFF
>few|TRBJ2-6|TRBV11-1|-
TGTGCCAGCAGCACATCCTGGGACACCGGAGCTGGAAAGGCCAACGTCCTGACTTTC
CASSTSWDTGAGKANVLTF
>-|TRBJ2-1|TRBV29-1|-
TGCAGCGTTGATGGCGGGACCACCTACAATGAGCAGTTCTTC
CSVDGGTTYNEQFF
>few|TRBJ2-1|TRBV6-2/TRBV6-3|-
TGTGCCAGCTGGACAGTGCCAGGCAATGAGCAGTTCTTC
CASWTVPGNEQFF
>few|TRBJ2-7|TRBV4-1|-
TGCGCCAGCAGCCCTGGTACCATTGAAGAGCAGTACTTC
CASSPGTIEEQYF
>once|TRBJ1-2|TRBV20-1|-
TGCAGTGCGTCCGAAATCGGCTATGGCTACACCTTC
CSASEIGYGYTF
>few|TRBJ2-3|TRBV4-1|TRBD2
TGCGCCAGCAGCCGAGGGACTAGCGGGGACACAGATACGCAGTATTTT
CASSRGTSGDTDTQYF
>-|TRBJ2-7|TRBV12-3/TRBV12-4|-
TGTGCCAGCAGTTCGACAGTTGCATCGTACGAGCAGTACTTC
CASSSTVASYEQYF
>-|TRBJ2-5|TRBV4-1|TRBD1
TGCGCCAGCAGCCAAGGGCTGACAGGGACCCAAGAGACCCAGTACTTC
CASSQGLTGTQETQYF
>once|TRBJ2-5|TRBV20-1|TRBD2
TGCAGTGCTAGAAGACTAGCGGCAGAGACCCAGTACTTC
CSARRLAAETQYF
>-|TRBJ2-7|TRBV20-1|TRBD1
TGCAGTGCTAGATCCGACAGGGGAGAGCAGTACTTC
CSARSDRGEQYF
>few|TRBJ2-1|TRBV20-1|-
TGCAGTGCTAGAGATGCAGGGATTAATACTGAGCAGTTCTTC
CSARDAGINTEQFF
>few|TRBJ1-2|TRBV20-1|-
TGCAGTGCTATACCCCTGGGGGGCGGCTATGGCTACACCTTC
CSAIPLGGGYGYTF
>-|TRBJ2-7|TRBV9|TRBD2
TGTGCCAGCAGCGTAGAACTAGCGGGGGACCACGAGCAGTACTTC
CASSVELAGDHEQYF
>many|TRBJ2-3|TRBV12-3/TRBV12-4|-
TGTGCCAGCAGGTGGGGAAGCACAGATACGCAGTATTTT
CASRWGSTDTQYF
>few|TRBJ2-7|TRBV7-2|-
TGTGCCAGCAGCGGTCAGGTGACCTACGAGCAGTACTTC
CASSGQVTYEQYF
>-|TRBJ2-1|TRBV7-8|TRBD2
TGTGCCAGCAGTTACCGACTAGCGGGGCTATACAATGAGCAGTTCTTC
CASSYRLAGLYNEQFF
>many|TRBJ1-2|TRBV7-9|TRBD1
TGTGCCAGCAGCTCAGGGGACAGGGGAGACTATGGCTACACCTTC
CASSSGDRGDYGYTF
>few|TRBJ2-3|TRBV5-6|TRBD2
TGTGCCAGCAGCCATAGCGGGAGGGCCACAGATACGCAGTATTTT
CASSHSGRATDTQYF
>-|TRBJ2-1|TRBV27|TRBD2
TGTGCCAGCAGATGGGGCGGGGGGACAAATGAGCAGTTCTTC
CASRWGGGTNEQFF
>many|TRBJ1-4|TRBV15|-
TGTGCCACCAGCAGGGACGGAGCTCTTAATGAAAAACTGTTTTTT
CATSRDGALNEKLFF
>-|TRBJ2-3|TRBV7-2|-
TGTGCCAGCAGCTTAACCAAGCGGTGGGGAGATACGCAGTATTTT
CASSLTKRWGDTQYF
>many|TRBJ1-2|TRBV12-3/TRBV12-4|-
TGTGCCAGCAGTATCGGCCTTGGGAATGGCTACACCTTC
CASSIGLGNGYTF